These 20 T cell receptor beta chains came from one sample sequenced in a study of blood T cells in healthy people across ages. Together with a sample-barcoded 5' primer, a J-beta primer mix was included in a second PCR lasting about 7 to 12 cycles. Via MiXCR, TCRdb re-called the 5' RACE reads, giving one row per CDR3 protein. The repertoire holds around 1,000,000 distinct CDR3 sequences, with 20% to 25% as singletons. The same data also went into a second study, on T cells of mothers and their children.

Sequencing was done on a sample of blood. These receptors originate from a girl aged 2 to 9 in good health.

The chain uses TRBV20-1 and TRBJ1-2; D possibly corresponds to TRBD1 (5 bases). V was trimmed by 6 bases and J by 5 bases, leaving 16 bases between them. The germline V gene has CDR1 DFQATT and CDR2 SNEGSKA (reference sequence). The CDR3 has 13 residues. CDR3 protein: CSAPTRAGYGYTF. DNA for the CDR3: TGCAGTGCACCCACCCGGGCAGGGTATGGCTACACCTTC.

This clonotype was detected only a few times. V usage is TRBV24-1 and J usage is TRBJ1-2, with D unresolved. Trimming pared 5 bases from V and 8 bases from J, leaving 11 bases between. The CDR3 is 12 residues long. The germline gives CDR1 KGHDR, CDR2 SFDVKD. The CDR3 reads CATSAGASGYTF. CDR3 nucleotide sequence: TGTGCCACCAGTGCGGGCGCGTCCGGCTACACCTTC.

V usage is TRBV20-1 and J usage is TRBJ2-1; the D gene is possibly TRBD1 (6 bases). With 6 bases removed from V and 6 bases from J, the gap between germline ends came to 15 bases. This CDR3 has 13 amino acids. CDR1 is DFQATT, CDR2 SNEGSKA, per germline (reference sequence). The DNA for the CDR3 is TGCAGTGCCAGGGGAAGATGGATCAATGAGCAGTTCTTC. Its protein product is CSARGRWINEQFF.

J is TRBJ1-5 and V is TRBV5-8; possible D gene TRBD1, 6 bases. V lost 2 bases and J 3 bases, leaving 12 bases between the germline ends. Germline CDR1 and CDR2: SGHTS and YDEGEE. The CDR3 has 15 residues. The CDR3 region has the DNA TGTGCCAGCAGCTTAATCAGGGGACACAATCAGCCCCAGCATTTT. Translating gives CASSLIRGHNQPQHF.

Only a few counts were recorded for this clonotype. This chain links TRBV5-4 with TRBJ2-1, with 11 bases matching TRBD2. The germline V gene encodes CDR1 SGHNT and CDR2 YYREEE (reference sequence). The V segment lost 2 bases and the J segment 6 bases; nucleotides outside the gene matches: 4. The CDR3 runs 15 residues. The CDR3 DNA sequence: TGTGCCAGCAGCTTTAGCGGGGGGGCCTTCAATGAGCAGTTCTTC. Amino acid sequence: CASSFSGGAFNEQFF.

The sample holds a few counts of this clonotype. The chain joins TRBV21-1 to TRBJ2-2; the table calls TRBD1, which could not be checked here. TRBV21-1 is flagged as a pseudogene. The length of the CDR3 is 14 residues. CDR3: CASSGLRAFGELFF. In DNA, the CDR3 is TGTGCCAGCAGCGGCCTGCGGGCGTTCGGGGAGCTGTTTTTT.

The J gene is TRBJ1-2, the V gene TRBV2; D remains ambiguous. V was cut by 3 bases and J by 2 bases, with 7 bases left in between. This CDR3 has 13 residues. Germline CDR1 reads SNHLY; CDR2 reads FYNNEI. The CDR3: CASSDPQNYGYTF. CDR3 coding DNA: TGTGCCAGCAGTGATCCCCAGAACTATGGCTACACCTTC.

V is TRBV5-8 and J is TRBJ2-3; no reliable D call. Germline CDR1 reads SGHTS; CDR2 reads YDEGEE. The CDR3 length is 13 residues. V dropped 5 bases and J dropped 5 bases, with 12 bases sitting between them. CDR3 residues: CASSTGLLDTQYF. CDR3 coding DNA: TGTGCCAGCAGTACCGGGTTGTTAGATACGCAGTATTTT.

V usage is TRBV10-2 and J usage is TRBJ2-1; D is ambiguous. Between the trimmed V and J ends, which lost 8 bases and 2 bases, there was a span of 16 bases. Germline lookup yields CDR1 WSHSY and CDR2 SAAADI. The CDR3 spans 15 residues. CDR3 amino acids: CASLDLGRPYNEQFF. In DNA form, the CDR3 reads TGCGCCAGCCTAGACCTCGGGCGGCCCTACAATGAGCAGTTCTTC.

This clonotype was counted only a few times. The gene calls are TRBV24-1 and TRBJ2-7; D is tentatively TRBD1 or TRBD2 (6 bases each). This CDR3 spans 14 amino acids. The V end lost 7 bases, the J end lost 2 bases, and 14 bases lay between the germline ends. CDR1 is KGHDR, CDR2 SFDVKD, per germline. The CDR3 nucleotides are TGTGCCACCAGCGGGGGCAGCATTCCCTACGAGCAGTACTTC. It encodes CATSGGSIPYEQYF.

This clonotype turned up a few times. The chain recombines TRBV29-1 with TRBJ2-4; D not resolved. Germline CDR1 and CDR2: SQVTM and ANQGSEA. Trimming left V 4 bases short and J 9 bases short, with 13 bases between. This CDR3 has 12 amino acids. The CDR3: CSVVANSGIQYF. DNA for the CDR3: TGCAGCGTTGTGGCCAACTCGGGCATTCAGTACTTC.

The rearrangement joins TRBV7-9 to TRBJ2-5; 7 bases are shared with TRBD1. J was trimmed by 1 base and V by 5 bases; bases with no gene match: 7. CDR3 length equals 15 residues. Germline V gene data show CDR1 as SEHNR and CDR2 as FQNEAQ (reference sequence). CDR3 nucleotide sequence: TGTGCCAGCAGCCAAAGACAGGGTTTCCAAGAGACCCAGTACTTC. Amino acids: CASSQRQGFQETQYF.

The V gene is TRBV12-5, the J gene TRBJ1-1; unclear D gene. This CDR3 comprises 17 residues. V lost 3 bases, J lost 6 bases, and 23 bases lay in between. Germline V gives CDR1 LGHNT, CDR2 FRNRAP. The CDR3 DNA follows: TGTGCTAGTGGTTTACAAGGAGGCGGCTTTGAGGTCGCTGAAGCTTTCTTT. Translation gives CASGLQGGGFEVAEAFF.

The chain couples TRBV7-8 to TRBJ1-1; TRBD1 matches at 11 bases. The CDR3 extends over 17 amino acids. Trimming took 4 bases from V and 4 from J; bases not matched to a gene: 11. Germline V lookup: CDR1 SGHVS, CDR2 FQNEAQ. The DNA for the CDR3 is TGTGCCAGCAGCTCGACACGGGACAGGGGGGGAATCACTGAAGCTTTCTTT. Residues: CASSSTRDRGGITEAFF.

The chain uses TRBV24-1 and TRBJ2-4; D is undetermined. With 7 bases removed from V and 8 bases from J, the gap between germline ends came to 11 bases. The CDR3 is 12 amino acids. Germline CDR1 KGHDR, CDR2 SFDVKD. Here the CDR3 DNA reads TGTGCCACCAGAAGAGGACCCCACATTCAGTACTTC. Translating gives CATRRGPHIQYF.

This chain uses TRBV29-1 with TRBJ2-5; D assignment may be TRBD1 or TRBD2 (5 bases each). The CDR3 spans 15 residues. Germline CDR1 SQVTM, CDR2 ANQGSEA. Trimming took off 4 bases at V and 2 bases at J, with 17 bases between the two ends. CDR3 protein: CSVVGVRMLQETQYF. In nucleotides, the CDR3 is TGCAGCGTTGTGGGGGTTCGTATGCTACAAGAGACCCAGTACTTC.

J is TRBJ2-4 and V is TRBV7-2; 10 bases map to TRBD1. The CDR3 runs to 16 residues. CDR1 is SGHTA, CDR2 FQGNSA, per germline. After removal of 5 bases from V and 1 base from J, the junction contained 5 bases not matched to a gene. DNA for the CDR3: TGTGCCAGCAGCCCCGGGACAGGGGATGCCAAAAACATTCAGTACTTC. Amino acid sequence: CASSPGTGDAKNIQYF.

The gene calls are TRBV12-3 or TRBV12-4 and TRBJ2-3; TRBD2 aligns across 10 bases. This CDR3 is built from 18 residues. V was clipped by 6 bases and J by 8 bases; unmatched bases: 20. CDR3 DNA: TGTGCCAGCAGCCCTAAACCCGGCGATAGCGGGGGGTATGGTACGCAGTATTTT. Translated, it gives CASSPKPGDSGGYGTQYF.

In DNA, the CDR3 is TGTGCCAGCAGTCCCCGAACCCGGGACAACTATAGCAATCAGCCCCAGCATTTT. This codes for CASSPRTRDNYSNQPQHF. The rearrangement uses TRBV12-3 or TRBV12-4 and TRBJ1-5, with TRBD1 as a possible D gene (6 bases). The CDR3 length is 18 residues. Trimming shortened V by 5 bases and J by 0 bases, and 20 bases separated the two germline ends.

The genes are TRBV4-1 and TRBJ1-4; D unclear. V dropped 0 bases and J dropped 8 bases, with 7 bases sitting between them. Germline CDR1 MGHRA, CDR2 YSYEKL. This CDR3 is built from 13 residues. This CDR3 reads CASSQDKKEKLFF. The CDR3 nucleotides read TGCGCCAGCAGCCAAGACAAAAAGGAAAAACTGTTTTTT.